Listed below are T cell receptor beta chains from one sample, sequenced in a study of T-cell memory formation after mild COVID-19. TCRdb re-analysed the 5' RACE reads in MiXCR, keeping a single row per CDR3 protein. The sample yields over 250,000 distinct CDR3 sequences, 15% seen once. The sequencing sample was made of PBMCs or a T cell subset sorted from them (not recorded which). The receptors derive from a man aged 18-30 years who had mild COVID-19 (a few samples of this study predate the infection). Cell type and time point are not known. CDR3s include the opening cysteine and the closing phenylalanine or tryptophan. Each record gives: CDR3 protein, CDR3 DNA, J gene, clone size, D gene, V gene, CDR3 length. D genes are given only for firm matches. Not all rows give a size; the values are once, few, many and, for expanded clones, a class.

CATSRDQGSNEQFF	TGTGCCACCAGCAGAGATCAGGGGAGCAATGAGCAGTTCTTC	TRBJ2-1	few	.	TRBV15	14
CASSQGVYGYTF	TGTGCCAGCAGCCAGGGGGTATATGGCTACACCTTC	TRBJ1-2	.	.	TRBV3-1	12
CASSYSSKEQYF	TGTGCCAGCAGTTACTCGAGTAAGGAGCAGTACTTC	TRBJ2-7	few	.	TRBV6-2/TRBV6-3	12
CASRKFESGQPQHF	TGTGCCAGCAGGAAATTCGAGTCAGGCCAGCCCCAGCATTTT	TRBJ1-5	.	.	TRBV6-2/TRBV6-3	14
CASSSPRQGYNEQFF	TGTGCCAGCAGTTCCCCGCGACAGGGGTACAATGAGCAGTTCTTC	TRBJ2-1	.	TRBD1	TRBV5-6	15
CASSLLKRTLKNEQFF	TGTGCCAGCAGCTTATTAAAAAGGACTCTAAAAAATGAGCAGTTCTTC	TRBJ2-1	few	.	TRBV7-2	16
CASSLGSGGGQPQHF	TGTGCCAGCAGCTTGGGTTCCGGGGGAGGCCAGCCCCAGCATTTT	TRBJ1-5	.	.	TRBV5-5	15
CASSFRPPGEFF	TGTGCCAGCAGTTTCCGCCCCCCCGGGGAGTTTTTT	TRBJ2-2	.	.	TRBV6-2/TRBV6-3	12
CASSQVRSRADYGYTF	TGCGCCAGCAGCCAAGTCCGCTCCAGGGCGGACTATGGCTACACCTTC	TRBJ1-2	.	.	TRBV4-3	16
CASREQDWNTGELFF	TGTGCCAGCAGAGAACAGGACTGGAACACCGGGGAGCTGTTTTTT	TRBJ2-2	few	.	TRBV2	15
CASSSTSGQYNEQFF	TGTGCCAGCAGCTCGACTAGCGGGCAGTACAATGAGCAGTTCTTC	TRBJ2-1	few	TRBD2	TRBV7-2	15
CASSPGSRTYGYTF	TGTGCCAGCAGCCCCGGGTCACGGACCTATGGCTACACCTTC	TRBJ1-2	few	.	TRBV7-2	14
CASSRRVAGANVLTF	TGCGCCAGCAGCCGCAGGGTCGCTGGGGCCAACGTCCTGACTTTC	TRBJ2-6	few	.	TRBV5-1	15
CAITRRMSEQETQYF	TGTGCCATCACCAGAAGGATGTCAGAGCAAGAGACCCAGTACTTC	TRBJ2-5	few	.	TRBV10-3	15
CASSPPYGGRMGTQYF	TGTGCCAGCAGTCCGCCCTACGGGGGGCGGATGGGTACGCAGTATTTT	TRBJ2-3	many	.	TRBV27	16
CASGRTAFTTEAFF	TGTGCTAGTGGACGGACAGCCTTTACGACTGAAGCTTTCTTT	TRBJ1-1	few	.	TRBV12-5	14
CASSGRIGIVYGYTF	TGTGCCAGCAGTGGAAGGATAGGGATAGTCTATGGCTACACCTTC	TRBJ1-2	once	.	TRBV25-1	15
CASSQGLRGGAVGANVLTF	TGCGCCAGCAGCCAAGGTCTTCGCGGGGGGGCTGTTGGGGCCAACGTCCTGACTTTC	TRBJ2-6	.	TRBD2	TRBV4-1	19
CASSLIAGVYNEQFF	TGTGCCAGCAGTTTAATAGCGGGGGTATACAATGAGCAGTTCTTC	TRBJ2-1	many	TRBD2	TRBV27	15
CASSPDRGKDTQYF	TGCGCCAGCAGCCCGGACAGGGGGAAAGATACGCAGTATTTT	TRBJ2-3	many	TRBD1	TRBV5-1	14
CASSLEYGVYGYTF	TGTGCCAGCAGTTTAGAGTACGGCGTCTATGGCTACACCTTC	TRBJ1-2	many	.	TRBV12-3/TRBV12-4	14
CASRYGGASDTQYF	TGCGCCAGCAGATACGGGGGGGCCAGCGATACGCAGTATTTT	TRBJ2-3	few	TRBD2	TRBV5-1	14
CATSQQRQSTDTQYF	TGTGCCACCAGTCAGCAGAGGCAGAGCACAGATACGCAGTATTTT	TRBJ2-3	.	.	TRBV24-1	15
CASSYPGTPGDYTF	TGTGCCAGCAGTTACCCCGGGACACCCGGTGACTACACCTTC	TRBJ1-2	.	.	TRBV6-2/TRBV6-3	14
CASEELSGANVLTF	TGCGCCAGCGAGGAACTGAGTGGGGCCAACGTCCTGACTTTC	TRBJ2-6	.	.	TRBV5-1	14
CASSLRASAGGFHNEQFF	TGTGCCAGCAGCCTTAGGGCCTCGGCGGGGGGATTCCACAATGAGCAGTTCTTC	TRBJ2-1	many	TRBD2	TRBV7-2	18
CASSSTLYESGLNTGELFF	TGTGCCAGCAGTTCAACACTTTATGAAAGCGGGCTCAACACCGGGGAGCTGTTTTTT	TRBJ2-2	.	.	TRBV6-2/TRBV6-3	19
CATSSAAGINTEAFF	TGTGCCACCAGCAGTGCAGCAGGAATTAACACTGAAGCTTTCTTT	TRBJ1-1	few	.	TRBV15	15
CASRDVRGQDEQFF	TGCGCCAGCAGGGACGTTAGGGGCCAGGATGAGCAGTTCTTC	TRBJ2-1	.	.	TRBV5-1	14
CASSPGGTGNTEAFF	TGCGCCAGCAGCCCTGGGGGGACGGGGAACACTGAAGCTTTCTTT	TRBJ1-1	few	.	TRBV5-1	15
CASSGTGYEAFF	TGTGCCAGCAGCGGAACAGGGTACGAAGCTTTCTTT	TRBJ1-1	.	.	TRBV7-2	12
CASSLSPGTVGTGELFF	TGTGCCAGCAGCCTGTCTCCGGGGACAGTCGGAACCGGGGAGCTGTTTTTT	TRBJ2-2	few	TRBD1	TRBV11-2	17
CATSRPPDSDTQYF	TGTGCCACCAGTCGACCTCCGGACAGTGATACGCAGTATTTT	TRBJ2-3	.	.	TRBV24-1	14
CASSPVSTTYEQYF	TGTGCCAGCTCACCGGTCAGTACGACCTACGAGCAGTACTTC	TRBJ2-7	few	.	TRBV18	14
CASNPRPNTEAFF	TGTGCCAGCAACCCCCGCCCGAACACTGAAGCTTTCTTT	TRBJ1-1	.	.	TRBV5-4	13
CASQDRGPGANVLTF	TGTGCCAGTCAGGACAGGGGACCTGGGGCCAACGTCCTGACTTTC	TRBJ2-6	.	TRBD1	TRBV2	15
CAISTGEGGTGELFF	TGTGCCATCAGCACAGGGGAAGGAGGCACCGGGGAGCTGTTTTTT	TRBJ2-2	.	TRBD1	TRBV10-3	15
CASSLALGGETQYF	TGTGCCAGCAGCTTAGCGCTAGGGGGAGAGACCCAGTACTTC	TRBJ2-5	many	.	TRBV7-2	14
CASSFGRKDEQFF	TGTGCCAGCAGCTTTGGGCGGAAGGATGAGCAGTTCTTC	TRBJ2-1	many	.	TRBV4-2	13
CASSLAGTGTSQETQYF	TGCGCCAGCAGCTTGGCCGGGACAGGGACAAGCCAAGAGACCCAGTACTTC	TRBJ2-5	few	TRBD1	TRBV5-1	17